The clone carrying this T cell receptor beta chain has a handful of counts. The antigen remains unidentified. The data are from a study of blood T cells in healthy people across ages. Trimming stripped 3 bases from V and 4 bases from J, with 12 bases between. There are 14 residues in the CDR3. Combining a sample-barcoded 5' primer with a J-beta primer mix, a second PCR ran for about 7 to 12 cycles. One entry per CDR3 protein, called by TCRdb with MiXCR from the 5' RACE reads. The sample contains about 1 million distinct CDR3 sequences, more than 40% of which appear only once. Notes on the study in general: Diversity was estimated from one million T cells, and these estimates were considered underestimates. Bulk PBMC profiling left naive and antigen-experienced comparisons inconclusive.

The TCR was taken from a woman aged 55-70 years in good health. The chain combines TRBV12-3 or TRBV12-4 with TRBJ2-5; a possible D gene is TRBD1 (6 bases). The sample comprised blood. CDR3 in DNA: TGTGCCAGCAGTTTTCCAGGGGATGTAGAGACCCAGTACTTC. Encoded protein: CASSFPGDVETQYF.